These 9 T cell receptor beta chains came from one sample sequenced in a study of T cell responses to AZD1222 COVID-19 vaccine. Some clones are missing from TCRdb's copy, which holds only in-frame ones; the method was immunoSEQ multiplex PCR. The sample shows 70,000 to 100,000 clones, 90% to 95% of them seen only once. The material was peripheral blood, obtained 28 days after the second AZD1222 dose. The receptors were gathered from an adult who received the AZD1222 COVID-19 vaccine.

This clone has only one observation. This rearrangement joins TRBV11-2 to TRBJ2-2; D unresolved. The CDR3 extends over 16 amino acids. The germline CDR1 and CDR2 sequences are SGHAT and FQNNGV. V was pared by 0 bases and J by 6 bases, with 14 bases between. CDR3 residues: CASSLEVTAEAGELFF. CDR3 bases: TGTGCCAGCAGCTTAGAGGTGACGGCCGAGGCCGGGGAGCTGTTTTTT.

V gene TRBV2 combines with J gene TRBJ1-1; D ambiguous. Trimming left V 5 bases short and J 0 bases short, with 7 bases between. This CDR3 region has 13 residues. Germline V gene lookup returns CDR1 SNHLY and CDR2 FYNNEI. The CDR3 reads CASSRWVNTEAFF. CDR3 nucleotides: TGTGCCAGCAGTCGCTGGGTGAACACTGAAGCTTTCTTT.

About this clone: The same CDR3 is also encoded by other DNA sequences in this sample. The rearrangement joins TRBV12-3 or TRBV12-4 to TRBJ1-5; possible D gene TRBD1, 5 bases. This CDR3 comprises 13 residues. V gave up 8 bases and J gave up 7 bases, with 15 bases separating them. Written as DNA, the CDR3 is TGTGCCAGCTCCCTTGGGGGGGACCAGCCCCAGCATTTT. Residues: CASSLGGDQPQHF.

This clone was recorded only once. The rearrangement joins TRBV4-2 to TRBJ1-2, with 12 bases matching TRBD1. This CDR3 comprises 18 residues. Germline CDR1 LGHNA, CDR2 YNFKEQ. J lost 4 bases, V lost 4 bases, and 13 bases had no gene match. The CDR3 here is CASSRVSGQGARSYGYTF. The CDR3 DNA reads TGTGCCAGCAGCCGGGTTTCGGGACAGGGGGCTCGTAGCTATGGCTACACCTTC.

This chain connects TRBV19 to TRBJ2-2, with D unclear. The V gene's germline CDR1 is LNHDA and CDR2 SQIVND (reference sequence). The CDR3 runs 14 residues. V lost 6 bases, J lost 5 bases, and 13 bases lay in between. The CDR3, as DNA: TGTGCCAGTAGGGCCCTGTGGGAAACCGGGGAGCTGTTTTTT. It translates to CASRALWETGELFF.

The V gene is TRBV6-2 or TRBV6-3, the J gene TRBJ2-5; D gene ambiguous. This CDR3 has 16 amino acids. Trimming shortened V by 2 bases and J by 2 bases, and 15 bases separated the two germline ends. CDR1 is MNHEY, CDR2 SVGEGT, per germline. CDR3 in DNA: TGTGCCAGCAGTTACGGTTTTAGGGCGGCGCAAGAGACCCAGTACTTC. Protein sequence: CASSYGFRAAQETQYF.

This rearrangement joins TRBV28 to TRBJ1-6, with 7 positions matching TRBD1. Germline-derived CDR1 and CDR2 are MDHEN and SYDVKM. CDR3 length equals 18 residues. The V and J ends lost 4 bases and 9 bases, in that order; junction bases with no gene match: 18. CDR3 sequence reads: CASSYRGKGFVFSSPLHF. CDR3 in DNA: TGTGCCAGCAGTTACAGGGGAAAGGGGTTCGTGTTCAGTTCACCCCTCCACTTT. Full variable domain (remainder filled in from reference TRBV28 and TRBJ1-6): DVKVTQSSRYLVKRTGEKVFLECVQDMDHENMFWYRQDPGLGLRLIYFSYDVKMKEKGDIPEGYSVSREKKERFSLILESASTNQTSMYLCASSYRGKGFVFSSPLHFGNGTRLTVT.

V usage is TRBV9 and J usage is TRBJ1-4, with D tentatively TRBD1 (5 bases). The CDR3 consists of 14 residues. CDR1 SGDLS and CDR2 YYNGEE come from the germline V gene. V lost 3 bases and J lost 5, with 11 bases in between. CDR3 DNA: TGTGCCAGCAGCGCGACAGTCGGAAATGAAAAACTGTTTTTT. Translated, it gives CASSATVGNEKLFF.

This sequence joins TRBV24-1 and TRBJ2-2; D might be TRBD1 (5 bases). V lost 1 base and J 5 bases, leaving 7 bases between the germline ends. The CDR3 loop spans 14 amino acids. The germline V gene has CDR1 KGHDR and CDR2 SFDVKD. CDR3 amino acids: CATSDLGATGELFF. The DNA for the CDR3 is TGTGCCACCAGTGATTTAGGGGCAACCGGGGAGCTGTTTTTT.